A single sample gave rise to the 9 T cell receptor beta chains below, sequenced in a study of cytomegalovirus exposure and HLA in healthy donors. The study ran its PCR with 60 Vbeta and 13 Jbeta primers. Only in-frame clones appear in the TCRdb table, and some are missing; sequencing was by immunoSEQ multiplex PCR. Among 210,000 or so clones, around 85% were seen once, and the ten largest hold 0.2% to 0.25%. What was sequenced was PBMCs. The receptors originated from a girl aged 2-10 years in good health and CMV-seronegative.

This clone was picked up a small number of times. The V gene is TRBV6-1, the J gene TRBJ2-7, with TRBD2 identical over 10 bases. V dropped 1 base and J dropped 2; count of bases not matched to a gene: 11. This CDR3 spans 18 amino acids. Germline V lookup: CDR1 MNHNS, CDR2 SASEGT. CDR3: CASSEVHPLAGSTYEQYF. The DNA of the CDR3 is TGTGCCAGCAGTGAAGTGCATCCACTAGCGGGGTCAACCTACGAGCAGTACTTC.

The chain combines TRBV27 with TRBJ1-2; D is undetermined. Germline V lookup: CDR1 MNHEY, CDR2 SMNVEV (reference sequence). This CDR3 region has 13 residues. V was cut by 8 bases and J by 2 bases, with 12 bases left in between. CDR3 loop: CASALTVNYGYTF. The CDR3 nucleotides read TGTGCCAGCGCCCTCACAGTAAACTATGGCTACACCTTC.

The chain employs TRBV18 and TRBJ2-5; 7 bases match TRBD2. The CDR3 is made up of 14 amino acids. Germline CDR1 is KGHSH and CDR2 is LQKENI. The trim removed 4 bases at V and 3 bases at J, leaving 5 bases unmatched. The CDR3: CASSHKGGEETQYF. Here the CDR3 DNA reads TGTGCCAGCTCACACAAGGGAGGGGAAGAGACCCAGTACTTC.

The V call is TRBV5-8, the J call TRBJ2-1; 7 bases are a match to TRBD2. The ends lost 4 bases at V and 1 base at J; junction bases unmatched: 5. This CDR3 is 15 amino acids long. Germline V gives CDR1 SGHTS, CDR2 YDEGEE. For the CDR3, the DNA is TGTGCCAGCAGCCTCGGACTAGTGTCCTACAATGAGCAGTTCTTC. It is translated as CASSLGLVSYNEQFF. The whole variable domain, filled in from reference TRBV5-8 and TRBJ2-1, reads EAGVTQSPTHLIKTRGQQATLRCSPISGHTSVYWYQQALGLGLQFLLWYDEGEERNRGNFPPRFSGRQFPNYSSELNVNALELEDSALYLCASSLGLVSYNEQFFGPGTRLTVL.

The rearrangement links TRBV5-1 to TRBJ1-6, with a possible D match to TRBD1 (5 bases). V dropped 3 bases and J dropped 7 bases, with 17 bases sitting between them. The CDR3 spans 16 residues. Germline-derived CDR1 and CDR2 are SGHRS and YFSETQ. This chain's CDR3 is CASSSIGGNGNSPLHF. Here the CDR3 DNA reads TGCGCCAGCAGCTCCATCGGGGGTAACGGGAATTCACCCCTCCACTTT. Full variable domain (remainder filled in from reference TRBV5-1 and TRBJ1-6): KAGVTQTPRYLIKTRGQQVTLSCSPISGHRSVSWYQQTPGQGLQFLFEYFSETQRNKGNFPGRFSGRQFSNSRSEMNVSTLELGDSALYLCASSSIGGNGNSPLHFGNGTRLTVT.

The chain recombines TRBV28 with TRBJ2-7; possible D gene TRBD2, 6 bases. The CDR3 length is 14 residues. Trimming took 3 bases from V and 6 from J, leaving 15 bases between them. Germline V gene sequence: CDR1 MDHEN, CDR2 SYDVKM. The CDR3 nucleotides are TGTGCCAGCAGTTTTGGAGGGTCATATAGCGAGCAGTACTTC. It encodes CASSFGGSYSEQYF.

V is TRBV30 and J is TRBJ2-1; 14 nucleotides agree with TRBD2. From germline, CDR1 is GTSNPN and CDR2 SVGIG (reference sequence). The CDR3 is 15 amino acids. After removal of 5 bases from V and 8 bases from J, the junction contained 8 bases not matched to a gene. The DNA for the CDR3 is TGTGCCTGGGCCACGGGACTAGCGGGAGCGGATGAGCAGTTCTTC. This gives the protein CAWATGLAGADEQFF.

This chain joins TRBV11-2 and TRBJ1-6; D is undetermined. Germline V gene sequence: CDR1 SGHAT, CDR2 FQNNGV. CDR3 size: 12 residues. Trimming left V 6 bases short and J 10 bases short, with 10 bases between. CDR3 sequence reads: CASRSPGSPLHF. CDR3 DNA sequence: TGTGCCAGCAGATCGCCCGGGTCACCCCTCCACTTT.

The table lists this clone with a few counts. The gene calls are TRBV5-4 and TRBJ2-7; D gene ambiguous. Germline-derived CDR1 and CDR2 are SGHNT and YYREEE (reference sequence). This CDR3 is built from 14 residues. Trimming cost V 0 bases and J 2 bases, with 9 bases left between them. As DNA, the CDR3 is TGTGCCAGCAGCTTGGCCGAAGCTCCCTACGAGCAGTACTTC. This translates into CASSLAEAPYEQYF.